This note documents a single T cell receptor (beta chain) sequence. In the authors' workflow: Scientists estimated how many nucleated cells there were by amplifying reference gene primers. Using immunoSEQ multiplex PCR, the repertoire was profiled, and TCRdb retains in-frame clones only, with some absent. D and trimming come from the DNA, and the V and J calls and clone size come from that table. The sample consists of 240,000 or so clones, about 84% of them appearing once. The sample is drawn from a study of blood T cell repertoires in COVID-19. About the research overall: Samples representing acute and convalescent COVID-19 were sourced from the United States, Italy and Spain. In each case, the material was cDNA or gDNA derived from T cells, B-cell-depleted T cells, or PBMCs.

This CDR3 comprises 13 residues. V shed 2 bases and J shed 2 bases, with 6 bases lying between them. The V gene's germline CDR1 is MNHNY and CDR2 SVGAGI (reference sequence). The receptor was isolated from an elderly man with acute or convalescent COVID-19. The sequenced material came from peripheral blood. The chain is built from TRBV6-6 and TRBJ1-1; no definite D call. The CDR3: CASSYSLNTEAFF. CDR3 DNA sequence: TGTGCCAGCAGTTACAGCCTCAACACTGAAGCTTTCTTT.